The entry that follows covers one TCR beta chain sequence. The antigen is unknown. PCR used 60 Vbeta primers and 13 Jbeta primers. Some clones are missing from TCRdb's copy, which holds only in-frame ones; the method was immunoSEQ multiplex PCR. Found here are approximately 190,000 clones, 85% to 90% of them singletons; the top ten hold about 1.2%. This entry belongs to a study of cytomegalovirus exposure and HLA in healthy donors. Study outcomes and limitations: Segments of the TCR beta V type were, in most cases, productive about 87% or about 30% of the time in an earlier analysis. The number of N-insertions in an Asian-associated ancestry cluster was reportedly below the approximately 700-donor mean in a later analysis. The study reported that TCR beta sequences accurately predicted HLA-A and HLA-B alleles in most subjects.

The sequence was collected from a man aged 30 to 39 in good health and CMV-seronegative. The sample taken for sequencing was PBMCs.

Here the CDR3 reads CASSYSAGKFYGYTF. CDR3 nucleotides: TGTGCCAGCAGTTACTCCGCAGGGAAGTTTTATGGCTACACCTTC. The chain uses TRBV6-5 and TRBJ1-2, with a possible D match to TRBD1 (5 bases). Germline CDR1 reads MNHEY; CDR2 reads SVGAGI. Trimming removed 0 bases at V and 5 bases at J, with 13 bases between. The CDR3 runs to 15 residues.